This entry is about one TCR beta chain. Its antigen is not known. These data belong to a study of radiation and T cells in renal cell carcinoma. Germline V gives CDR1 MNHEY, CDR2 SVGAGI. With 6 bases removed from V and 5 bases from J, the gap between germline ends came to 13 bases. The CDR3 consists of 13 residues. Study results and limitations: Compared with controls, irradiated tumors showed greater TCR clonality. Intratumoral heterogeneity was not captured in these roughly 1 g regions. In blood, top tumor clones expanded by 2 weeks, shrinking by 4.

The sample's treatment: 15 Gy SBRT to primary tumor, nephrectomy 4 weeks later. Nephrectomy followed 15 Gy stereotactic body radiation by 4 weeks. Here immunoSEQ multiplex PCR was the method, and the copy in TCRdb shows in-frame clones only, minus some. This sample has 10,000 to 15,000 clones, with 25% to 35% found just once. The specimen comprised tumor tissue, sampled from a patient whose treatment included radiotherapy and nephrectomy. The chain is built from TRBV6-5 and TRBJ1-2, with D hard to call. The TCR sequence derives from a man aged 55 to 70 with renal cell carcinoma. CDR3 protein: CASSPDPGYGYTF. CDR3 in DNA: TGTGCCAGCAGCCCCGACCCGGGGTATGGCTACACCTTC.